This TCR beta chain emerged from a study of PD-L1 blockade in urothelial cancer. Study-level background: Blood analysis occurred 3 weeks (second dose) and 6 weeks after treatment start.

Sample time point: pretreatment peripheral blood. Trimming shortened V by 4 bases and J by 8 bases, and 15 bases separated the two germline ends. From germline, CDR1 is SGHRS and CDR2 YFSETQ. The CDR3 runs to 14 residues. The assay was immunoSEQ multiplex PCR, and TCRdb's table has in-frame clones only and misses some. The data show tens of thousands of clones, roughly 84% seen once. Sequences were derived from PBMCs, sampled around atezolizumab (anti-PD-L1) treatment. The chain couples TRBV5-1 to TRBJ1-4; D is unclear. The receptor comes from a woman in her seventies with urothelial cancer. CDR3 residues: CASSGRGVGEKLFF. CDR3 nucleotide sequence: TGCGCCAGCAGCGGACGCGGGGTGGGGGAAAAACTGTTTTTT.